Listed below are T cell receptor beta chains from one sample, sequenced in a study of cytomegalovirus exposure and HLA in healthy donors. Assay used: immunoSEQ multiplex PCR; TCRdb lists only in-frame clones, some missing. The ten top clones account for about 1.1%, within a sample of about 82,000 clones. The source material was PBMCs. The receptors were gathered from a woman in her 30s in good health and CMV-seronegative. Both conserved end residues are part of each CDR3. The D gene is left open where the match is weak.

V,J,D,DNA,CDR3
TRBV4-1,TRBJ2-3,.,TGCGCCAGCAGGGGGGGTGGTCAGGGGGACCCAGATACGCAGTATTTT,CASRGGGQGDPDTQYF
TRBV6-5,TRBJ2-7,TRBD2,TGTGCCAGCAGTTACTCTAGCGGGAGTGGCGAGCAGTACTTC,CASSYSSGSGEQYF
TRBV5-6,TRBJ2-7,TRBD1,TGTGCCAGCAGCAGACAGGGAACTTACGAGCAGTACTTC,CASSRQGTYEQYF
TRBV6-1,TRBJ1-2,.,TGTGCCAGCAGTCGAACCCTTCAGGGCCTCTATGGCTACACCTTC,CASSRTLQGLYGYTF
TRBV6-5,TRBJ1-3,.,TGTGCCAGCAGTTACTCCAGGGCTGGAAACACCATATATTTT,CASSYSRAGNTIYF
TRBV6-1,TRBJ1-2,.,TGTGCCAGCAGTGAACTAGTCTTGGCAGCTTATGGCTACACCTTC,CASSELVLAAYGYTF
TRBV18,TRBJ2-7,.,TGTGCCAGCTCACCAATGGACACGGGGGTCCACGAGCAGTACTTC,CASSPMDTGVHEQYF
TRBV19,TRBJ2-5,.,TGTGCCAGTAGCACTACCCTGGTGTCAGAGACCCAGTACTTC,CASSTTLVSETQYF
TRBV10-3,TRBJ1-2,.,TGTGCCACCTCAACCATAGATGGGCCCTCTAACTATGGCTACACCTTC,CATSTIDGPSNYGYTF
TRBV30,TRBJ2-1,TRBD1,TGTGCCGGGAGCTCCCTTGGTGGGGACAGCGATGAGCAGTTCTTC,CAGSSLGGDSDEQFF
TRBV11-2,TRBJ2-7,TRBD1,TGTGCCAGCAGCCTCGGGACAGGAGCCGCCTACGAGCAGTACTTC,CASSLGTGAAYEQYF
TRBV2,TRBJ1-5,.,TGTGCCAGCAGCCCCCGGGTATCCAATCAGCCCCAGCATTTT,CASSPRVSNQPQHF
TRBV5-1,TRBJ1-1,.,TGCGCCAGCAGTTCGAGTTTTGGGAACACTGAAGCTTTCTTT,CASSSSFGNTEAFF
TRBV18,TRBJ2-3,.,TGTGCCAGCTCACCCTACGTCACAGATACGCAGTATTTT,CASSPYVTDTQYF
TRBV6-1,TRBJ2-3,.,TGTGCCAGCAGTGTTCAGGGGACGCAGTATTTT,CASSVQGTQYF
TRBV6-5,TRBJ2-1,.,TGTGCCAGCAGTTGGTTTCCGGGAGATACTGAGCAGTTCTTC,CASSWFPGDTEQFF
TRBV6-4,TRBJ2-1,TRBD2,TGTGCCAGCAGTGACTCACTAGCGGGAGGGCCGGGGGAGCAGTTCTTC,CASSDSLAGGPGEQFF
TRBV7-9,TRBJ1-2,TRBD1,TGTGCCAGCAGCTTAGCGGGGACAGGGTTCGGTGGCTACACCTTC,CASSLAGTGFGGYTF
TRBV19,TRBJ2-1,TRBD2,TGTGCCACTGCCGGTGCTAGCGGGATTAGTGAGCAGTTCTTC,CATAGASGISEQFF
TRBV4-1,TRBJ1-2,TRBD1,TGCGCCAGCAGCAAAGGGACAGGGGAGGGCGTCTATGGCTACACCTTC,CASSKGTGEGVYGYTF
TRBV7-9,TRBJ2-3,.,TGTGCCAGCAGCCCCCCCTTGATGGCGGGACTCACAGATACGCAGTATTTT,CASSPPLMAGLTDTQYF
TRBV6-6,TRBJ2-3,TRBD2,TGTGCCAGCAGTTACCCTAGCGGGGGCTACACAGATACGCAGTATTTT,CASSYPSGGYTDTQYF
TRBV6-1,TRBJ2-7,TRBD2,TGTGCCAGCAGTCCTCTAGCGGGGGGCTCTAAGGAGCAGTACTTC,CASSPLAGGSKEQYF
TRBV5-1,TRBJ1-1,.,TGCGCCAGCAGCCCTGGTGGGACATCGAACACTGAAGCTTTCTTT,CASSPGGTSNTEAFF
TRBV2,TRBJ1-1,TRBD1,TGTGCCAGTAATGCACAGGGGGCCATGAACACTGAAGCTTTCTTT,CASNAQGAMNTEAFF
TRBV2,TRBJ1-1,TRBD1,TGTGCCAGCAGCCTGGAGACAGGGACAACTGAAGCTTTCTTT,CASSLETGTTEAFF
TRBV18,TRBJ2-2,.,TGTGCCAGCTCACCCCTAGTCCCCGGGGAGCTGTTTTTT,CASSPLVPGELFF
TRBV6-1,TRBJ1-2,.,TGTGCCAGCAGTCCGCGGGAGGGGGTTGTTTATGGCTACACCTTC,CASSPREGVVYGYTF
TRBV6-1,TRBJ1-2,.,TGTGCCAGCAGTGAAGCGGCTGGCCCCCATGGCTACACCTTC,CASSEAAGPHGYTF
TRBV30,TRBJ2-5,TRBD2,TGTGCCTGGACTAGCGGGAGGGGGTACCAAGAGAACCAGTACTTC,CAWTSGRGYQENQYF
TRBV5-1,TRBJ2-1,TRBD2,TGCGCCAGCAGCTCTACTAGCGGGAGAGAAAATGAGCAGTTCTTC,CASSSTSGRENEQFF
TRBV5-1,TRBJ2-7,TRBD1,TGCGCCAGCAGCTTGGGGGGACAGACCTACGAGCAGTACTTC,CASSLGGQTYEQYF
TRBV5-4,TRBJ2-7,TRBD2,TGTGCCAGCAGCTTGGGTGGCGGGGGGGCCGGGGAGCAGTACTTC,CASSLGGGGAGEQYF
TRBV5-1,TRBJ2-7,TRBD1,TGCGCCAGCAGCCTCGGGACAGGACACTACGAGCAGTACTTC,CASSLGTGHYEQYF
TRBV5-1,TRBJ1-6,.,TGCGCCAGCAGCTTTGATACACCATCCTCGAATTCACCCCTCCACTTT,CASSFDTPSSNSPLHF
TRBV2,TRBJ1-5,TRBD1,TGTGCCAGCAGTTGGGACAGTCCACGACAGCCCCAGCATTTT,CASSWDSPRQPQHF